This paragraph reports one T cell receptor (beta chain). This record belongs to a study of blood T cell repertoires in COVID-19. Study summary: Italy, Spain and the United States were the sources of the convalescent and acute COVID-19 samples. PBMCs, B-cell-depleted T cells, or T cells were the source of the cDNA or gDNA that made up the material.

Germline V gives CDR1 SGHDT, CDR2 YYEEEE. The length of the CDR3 is 14 residues. J lost 3 bases, V lost 2 bases, and 3 bases had no gene match. Study processing details: Quantification of nucleated cells was approximated via reference gene primer amplification. The repertoire was sequenced with immunoSEQ multiplex PCR; TCRdb's copy has only in-frame clones and lacks some. The V and J calls and clone size were taken over from that table, and D and trimming were inferred from the DNA. The sample contains 200,000 to 300,000 clones, approximately 87% of which appear only once. The genes are TRBV5-6 and TRBJ2-7; 9 positions match TRBD1. The receptor comes from a woman aged 40 to 50 who had recovered from COVID-19. Sequenced sample: peripheral blood. CDR3 sequence reads: CASSLQGAVYEQYF. CDR3 DNA sequence: TGTGCCAGCAGCTTACAGGGGGCGGTCTACGAGCAGTACTTC.